The 2 T cell receptor beta chains presented below share a single source sample, sequenced in a study of T cell clonality in common variable immunodeficiency. Libraries were prepared by immunoSEQ multiplex PCR; TCRdb keeps only in-frame clonotypes and omits some of them. Sampling found around 21,000 clones, none seen once. Broader study findings: Reportedly, TCR beta sequences from common variable immunodeficiency showed fewer deletions and N-nucleotide insertions.

These receptors' targets are unknown. Source material: peripheral blood mononuclear cells. These receptor sequences come from a human donor with common variable immunodeficiency.

As concerns this clone: The CDR3 extends 3 residues past the end of the read, so its final part is completed from the germline J gene. The J gene is TRBJ1-2, the V gene TRBV19, with TRBD1 identical over 8 bases. Germline V gene lookup returns CDR1 LNHDA and CDR2 SQIVND (reference sequence). This CDR3 has 13 amino acids. The J segment lost 7 bases and the V segment lost 7 bases, leaving 8 bases of the junction unmatched. The CDR3 sequence: CASISGQVAGYTF. Partial CDR3 DNA: TGTGCCAGTATCTCGGGACAGGTAGCTGGC.

As to this clone: From the germline J gene comes the end of the CDR3, since the read stops 3 residues before it. The chain is built from TRBV19 and TRBJ1-2, with D uncertain. Germline CDR1 LNHDA, CDR2 SQIVND (reference sequence). The germline V and J ends were trimmed by 4 bases and 4 bases, with 7 bases remaining between them. The CDR3 extends over 12 amino acids. This chain's CDR3 is CASSTRGYGYTF. Incomplete CDR3 DNA: TGTGCCAGTAGTACGCGCGGCTATGGC.